Each of the 20 T cell receptor beta chains below was sequenced from the same sample in a study of vaccination and CD4 T cells after COVID-19. What these receptors recognize is not known. Treatment denoted: roughly nine-day PBMC culture with coronavirus spike peptide pools or control peptides (ViraFEST assay). Sequence data for DNA of cultured CD4+ T cells were generated by the Oncomine TCR Beta short-read assay. TCRdb independently ran MiXCR on the PCR reads; one entry per CDR3 protein. The sample contains around 21,000 distinct CDR3 sequences, under 70% of which appear only once. The sequenced sample was CD4+ T cells from blood, cultured in vitro. These receptors came from a human donor who had recovered from COVID-19.

V gene TRBV2 combines with J gene TRBJ2-3; 10 bases agree with TRBD2. Germline CDR1 is SNHLY and CDR2 is FYNNEI. Trimming cost V 5 bases and J 0 bases; bases outside gene matches: 2. There are 15 residues in the CDR3. The CDR3 here is CASSQRGGSTDTQYF. The CDR3 region has the DNA TGTGCCAGCAGTCAGCGGGGGGGCAGCACAGATACGCAGTATTTT.

The gene calls are TRBV2 and TRBJ1-4; D is undetermined. Germline V gene sequence: CDR1 SNHLY, CDR2 FYNNEI. The V end was cut by 6 bases, the J end by 0 bases, with 14 bases between. This CDR3 is 16 amino acids long. DNA of the CDR3: TGTGCCAGCAGACGGCGGACGGACGCAACTAATGAAAAACTGTTTTTT. It is translated as CASRRRTDATNEKLFF.

The sample holds a few counts of this clonotype. The chain is built from TRBV10-3 and TRBJ1-5; 7 bases are a match to TRBD1. The germline V gene encodes CDR1 ENHRY and CDR2 SYGVKD. The CDR3 sequence is 14 residues long. The V and J ends lost 1 base and 7 bases, in that order; junction bases with no gene match: 4. CDR3 bases: TGTGCCATCAGTGAGTTGGGACAGTCCCAGCCCCAGCATTTT. Translating it yields CAISELGQSQPQHF.

The CDR3 DNA sequence: TGCAGTGTTAGGGTGGTTGGGAACACTGAAGCTTTCTTT. Protein sequence: CSVRVVGNTEAFF. The chain recombines TRBV20-1 with TRBJ1-1; D is uncertain. Trimming cost V 7 bases and J 1 base, with 13 bases left between them. The germline V gene encodes CDR1 DFQATT and CDR2 SNEGSKA (reference sequence). The CDR3 is 13 amino acids.

V usage is TRBV11-2 and J usage is TRBJ1-6, with D perhaps matching TRBD1 (5 bases). V lost 5 bases, J lost 7 bases, and 12 bases lay in between. The CDR3 has 14 residues. The germline V gene encodes CDR1 SGHAT and CDR2 FQNNGV. CDR3 in DNA: TGTGCCAGCAGCCAGAGAGGGGCAAATTCACCCCTCCACTTT. This gives the protein CASSQRGANSPLHF. Full variable domain (rest looked up from reference TRBV11-2 and TRBJ1-6): EAGVAQSPRYKIIEKRQSVAFWCNPISGHATLYWYQQILGQGPKLLIQFQNNGVVDDSQLPKDRFSAERLKGVDSTLKIQPAKLEDSAVYLCASSQRGANSPLHFGNGTRLTVT.

This chain's CDR3 is CASSLKGAYEQYF. In DNA, the CDR3 is TGTGCCAGCAGCTTAAAAGGAGCCTACGAGCAGTACTTC. The chain carries TRBV7-2 and TRBJ2-7; the D is unclear. Germline lookup yields CDR1 SGHTA and CDR2 FQGNSA. V was trimmed by 2 bases and J by 2 bases, leaving 7 bases between them. The CDR3 has 13 residues. Looking up the rest from reference TRBV7-2 and TRBJ2-7 gives the full variable domain: GAGVSQSPSNKVTEKGKDVELRCDPISGHTALYWYRQSLGQGLEFLIYFQGNSAPDKSGLPSDRFSAERTGGSVSTLTIQRTQQEDSAVYLCASSLKGAYEQYFGPGTRLTVT.

This clonotype has only one observation. The chain has TRBV20-1 and TRBJ2-1; 8 nucleotides agree with TRBD2. Germline-derived CDR1 and CDR2 are DFQATT and SNEGSKA (reference sequence). With V trimmed by 1 base and J by 3 bases, 8 bases remained unmatched. The CDR3 totals 16 residues. CDR3 protein: CSARGGLARRYNEQFF. CDR3 nucleotide sequence: TGCAGTGCTAGAGGTGGACTAGCCCGACGCTACAATGAGCAGTTCTTC.

Details on this clonotype: Sequence at one end of the junction differs from germline and may be a read error. The rearrangement uses TRBV11-2 and TRBJ2-5, with D unclear. The CDR3 contains 13 residues. CDR1 SGHAT and CDR2 FQNNGV come from the germline V gene. The chain's CDR3 is CASSRPHQETQYF. The CDR3 DNA reads TGTGCCAGCAGCCGGCCCCACCAGGAGACCCAGTACTTC.

CDR3 bases: TGTGCCAGCAGCCAAGATCTAGGGGGAGGCTACAATGAGCAGTTCTTC. As protein: CASSQDLGGGYNEQFF. The J gene is TRBJ2-1, the V gene TRBV4-2; D is possibly TRBD1 or TRBD2 (6 bases each). V gave up 0 bases and J gave up 3 bases, with 12 bases separating them. Looked up from germline, CDR1 is LGHNA and CDR2 is YNFKEQ. CDR3 length equals 16 residues.

In DNA form, the CDR3 reads TGTGCCAGTCAGGGGTGTGATAATTCACCCCTCCACTTT. Protein: CASQGCDNSPLHF. The chain links TRBV21-1 to TRBJ1-6; the DNA was not used to check the table's D call, TRBD1. TRBV21-1 is noted as a pseudogene. The CDR3 runs to 13 residues.

The chain uses TRBV6-2 or TRBV6-3 and TRBJ1-6; D is perhaps TRBD1 (5 bases). Germline CDR1 is MNHEY and CDR2 is SVGEGT. The germline V and J ends were trimmed by 0 bases and 10 bases, with 13 bases remaining between them. The CDR3 extends over 15 amino acids. This CDR3 is CASSYSRGGNSPLHF. The CDR3 bases are TGTGCCAGCAGTTACTCGCGGGGGGGGAACTCACCCCTCCACTTT.

This chain connects TRBV6-1 to TRBJ2-1; 8 bases are shared with TRBD1. V shed 6 bases and J 7 bases; nucleotides not matched to a gene: 8. This CDR3 has 14 amino acids. Germline values: CDR1 MNHNS, CDR2 SASEGT. CDR3 in DNA: TGTGCCAGCAGCACTCGGACAGGGAGGAATGAGCAGTTCTTC. Protein: CASSTRTGRNEQFF.

The rearrangement uses TRBV6-1 and TRBJ1-6; perhaps TRBD1 as D (5 bases). V shed 6 bases and J shed 7 bases, with 13 bases lying between them. In germline, CDR1 is MNHNS, CDR2 SASEGT. The CDR3 sequence is 14 residues long. CDR3 in amino acids: CASRRGTANSPLHF. CDR3 nucleotides: TGTGCCAGCAGACGTGGGACGGCAAATTCACCCCTCCACTTT.

This clonotype came up a few times. The rearrangement joins TRBV6-1 to TRBJ1-2, with no clear D. In germline, CDR1 is MNHNS, CDR2 SASEGT. V lost 7 bases and J 8 bases, leaving 14 bases between the germline ends. This CDR3 contains 12 residues. The CDR3 protein is CASNSDLRGYTF. CDR3 in DNA: TGTGCCAGCAATTCGGACCTGCGAGGCTACACCTTC.

The V gene is TRBV11-2, the J gene TRBJ2-5; possibly TRBD2 for D (5 bases). The CDR3 is made up of 14 amino acids. The V and J ends lost 5 bases and 1 base respectively, with 11 bases between them. Germline V gene sequence: CDR1 SGHAT, CDR2 FQNNGV. Here the CDR3 DNA reads TGTGCCAGCAGCCAGAGGGCAGCCCAAGAGACCCAGTACTTC. Translated: CASSQRAAQETQYF.

The chain carries TRBV4-3 and TRBJ2-3; 7 positions agree with TRBD2. Germline lookup yields CDR1 LGHNA and CDR2 YSLEER. The V gene end was trimmed by 2 bases and the J gene end by 0 bases; junction bases not matched to a gene: 14. The CDR3 is 19 residues long. This CDR3 reads CASSQSRWREGPSTDTQYF. The CDR3 DNA reads TGCGCCAGCAGCCAATCGAGGTGGAGGGAGGGCCCTAGCACAGATACGCAGTATTTT.

The V and J genes are TRBV20-1 and TRBJ1-2; D call uncertain. CDR1 is DFQATT, CDR2 SNEGSKA, per germline (reference sequence). The CDR3 extends over 14 amino acids. The V gene lost 3 bases and the J gene lost 0 bases, with 11 bases spanning the gap. CDR3 sequence reads: CSARPGVANYGYTF. CDR3 nucleotide sequence: TGCAGTGCTAGGCCCGGGGTGGCTAACTATGGCTACACCTTC.

Only a few counts were recorded for this clonotype. This chain links TRBV2 with TRBJ1-6; TRBD1 is a possible D gene (6 bases). The CDR3 runs to 18 residues. Germline CDR1 SNHLY, CDR2 FYNNEI. Trimming took off 2 bases at V and 0 bases at J, with 14 bases between the two ends. This CDR3 reads CASSEMTQGSSYNSPLHF. In DNA, the CDR3 is TGTGCCAGCAGTGAAATGACCCAGGGGAGCTCCTATAATTCACCCCTCCACTTT.

The V and J genes are TRBV19 and TRBJ1-2; tentative D call: TRBD1 (5 bases). Germline assignment: CDR1 LNHDA and CDR2 SQIVND (reference sequence). This CDR3 comprises 16 residues. Trimming left V 5 bases short and J 2 bases short, with 18 bases between. CDR3 residues: CASSPIGTGQNYGYTF. The CDR3, as DNA: TGTGCCAGTAGTCCTATCGGGACGGGGCAAAACTATGGCTACACCTTC. Filled out from reference TRBV19 and TRBJ1-2, the complete variable domain reads DGGITQSPKYLFRKEGQNVTLSCEQNLNHDAMYWYRQDPGQGLRLIYYSQIVNDFQKGDIAEGYSVSREKKESFPLTVTSAQKNPTAFYLCASSPIGTGQNYGYTFGSGTRLTVV.

This sequence joins TRBV4-2 and TRBJ2-6, with no clear D. The CDR3 has 16 amino acids. Trimming cost V 2 bases and J 4 bases, with 12 bases left between them. CDR1 is LGHNA and CDR2 is YNFKEQ in the germline V gene. The CDR3 here is CASSQNPAVGANVLTF. The CDR3, as DNA: TGTGCCAGCAGCCAAAATCCTGCGGTGGGGGCCAACGTCCTGACTTTC.